The 27 T cell receptor beta chains below were found in one sample sequenced in a study of blood T cell repertoires in COVID-19. Only in-frame clones appear in the TCRdb table, and some are missing; sequencing was by immunoSEQ multiplex PCR. The sample has over 65,000 clones, over 75% seen once. The specimen sequenced was peripheral blood. These TCRs come from a woman aged 60-70 years with acute or convalescent COVID-19.

This clone was seen just once. The J gene is TRBJ2-2, the V gene TRBV6-6; TRBD2 matches at 15 bases. Per germline, CDR1 MNHNY and CDR2 SVGAGI (reference sequence). The CDR3 extends over 18 amino acids. V shed 5 bases and J 6 bases; nucleotides not matched to a gene: 10. The CDR3 region is CASSPGLAGGPKSGELFF. CDR3 bases: TGTGCCAGCAGTCCCGGACTAGCGGGGGGGCCTAAGTCCGGGGAGCTGTTTTTT.

This chain uses TRBV5-1 with TRBJ2-5, with D perhaps matching TRBD2 (5 bases). The V gene lost 1 base and the J gene lost 6 bases, with 10 bases spanning the gap. This CDR3 is built from 13 residues. Germline CDR1 is SGHRS and CDR2 is YFSETQ. CDR3 protein: CASSLSGIQTQYF. In DNA form, the CDR3 reads TGCGCCAGCAGCTTGTCCGGGATTCAGACCCAGTACTTC.

The chain recombines TRBV24-1 with TRBJ2-2, with D possibly being TRBD1 (6 bases). The V end lost 0 bases, the J end lost 1 base, and 8 bases lay between the germline ends. The CDR3 runs to 16 residues. Per the germline V gene, CDR1 is KGHDR and CDR2 is SFDVKD. CDR3 region: CATSDLGDKNTGELFF. In DNA form, the CDR3 reads TGTGCCACCAGTGATTTGGGGGACAAGAACACCGGGGAGCTGTTTTTT.

The chain uses TRBV18 and TRBJ1-5; 7 positions agree with TRBD1. Germline trimming cut 1 base from V and 2 bases from J; bases unmatched to any gene: 8. Germline lookup yields CDR1 KGHSH and CDR2 LQKENI. The CDR3 extends over 17 amino acids. The CDR3 is CASSPQVAGGRNQPQHF. The CDR3 DNA is TGTGCCAGCTCACCACAGGTGGCAGGGGGGCGCAATCAGCCCCAGCATTTT. Using reference TRBV18 and TRBJ1-5 for the parts outside the CDR3, the full variable domain is NAGVMQNPRHLVRRRGQEARLRCSPMKGHSHVYWYRQLPEEGLKFMVYLQKENIIDESGMPKERFSAEFPKEGPSILRIQQVVRGDSAAYFCASSPQVAGGRNQPQHFGDGTRLSIL.

This clone was seen just once. J is TRBJ1-3 and V is TRBV5-1, with D tentatively TRBD1 (6 bases). Germline V lookup: CDR1 SGHRS, CDR2 YFSETQ. This CDR3 contains 16 residues. Trimming left V 2 bases short and J 3 bases short, with 15 bases between. CDR3: CASSFGTGINGNTIYF. The CDR3, as DNA: TGCGCCAGCAGCTTCGGAACAGGGATTAATGGAAACACCATATATTTT. Filled out from reference TRBV5-1 and TRBJ1-3, the complete variable domain reads KAGVTQTPRYLIKTRGQQVTLSCSPISGHRSVSWYQQTPGQGLQFLFEYFSETQRNKGNFPGRFSGRQFSNSRSEMNVSTLELGDSALYLCASSFGTGINGNTIYFGEGSWLTVV.

J is TRBJ1-4 and V is TRBV15; a possible D gene is TRBD1 (6 bases). This CDR3 contains 12 residues. V was shortened by 0 bases and J by 17 bases, with 13 bases between the two germline ends. Germline V gives CDR1 LNHNV, CDR2 YYDKDF (reference sequence). The CDR3 sequence: CATSRDGGQRFF. CDR3 bases: TGTGCCACCAGCAGAGATGGAGGACAGAGATTTTTT.

The chain links TRBV13 to TRBJ2-7; 8 nucleotides line up with TRBD1. V lost 7 bases to trimming and J lost 2 bases; unmatched junction nucleotides: 7. This CDR3 has 14 residues. CDR1 is PRHDT, CDR2 FYEKMQ, per germline (reference sequence). This CDR3 reads CASTKGQGAYEQYV. CDR3 DNA sequence: TGTGCCAGCACCAAAGGACAGGGCGCCTACGAGCAGTACGTC.

This clone was seen a single time. V is TRBV6-2 or TRBV6-3 and J is TRBJ2-7; D is possibly TRBD2 (5 bases). This CDR3 comprises 14 residues. Deletions cut 2 bases from V and 1 base from J, with 9 bases between. CDR1 is MNHEY and CDR2 is SVGEGT in the germline V gene. For the CDR3, the DNA is TGTGCCAGCAGTTACCTAGCAGGTTCCTACGAGCAGTACGTC. Encoded protein: CASSYLAGSYEQYV.

This clone was picked up one time. The chain links TRBV25-1 to TRBJ1-1, with 8 bases lining up with TRBD1. Germline lookup yields CDR1 MGHDK and CDR2 SYGVNS. The CDR3 loop spans 14 amino acids. Trimming took 4 bases from V and 2 from J; bases not matched to a gene: 3. CDR3 protein: CASSAGQGNTEAFF. Here the CDR3 DNA reads TGTGCCAGCAGTGCAGGACAGGGCAACACTGAAGCTTTCTTT.

The V call is TRBV11-3, the J call TRBJ2-1; TRBD1 agrees at 8 bases. Germline assignment: CDR1 SGHNT and CDR2 YENEEA. The CDR3 has 15 residues. J was trimmed by 8 bases and V by 5 bases; bases with no gene match: 11. The CDR3 DNA follows: TGTGCCAGCAGCGCCGACCCGGACAGGGACCATGAGCAGTTCTTC. It codes for CASSADPDRDHEQFF.

V is TRBV6-2 or TRBV6-3 and J is TRBJ2-2, with 10 bases aligning to TRBD1. The germline CDR1 and CDR2 sequences are MNHEY and SVGEGT. V was clipped by 5 bases and J by 4 bases; unmatched bases: 4. The CDR3 is made up of 15 amino acids. CDR3 protein: CASSRQGAGTGELFF. CDR3 bases: TGTGCCAGCAGTCGACAGGGGGCGGGCACCGGGGAGCTGTTTTTT.

CDR3 sequence reads: CASSSAGGNSPLHF. CDR3 in DNA: TGCGCCAGCAGCTCCGCAGGGGGTAATTCACCCCTCCACTTT. V is TRBV5-1 and J is TRBJ1-6; 7 bases align to TRBD1. This CDR3 has 14 residues. The J segment lost 6 bases and the V segment lost 3 bases, leaving 3 bases of the junction unmatched. CDR1 SGHRS and CDR2 YFSETQ come from the germline V gene.

The chain links TRBV19 to TRBJ1-6; D not certain. CDR3 length: 13 residues. V was cut by 3 bases and J by 9 bases, with 9 bases left in between. CDR1 and CDR2 from the germline V gene are LNHDA and SQIVND (reference sequence). CDR3 protein: CASSIPRGSPLHF. In nucleotides, the CDR3 is TGTGCCAGTAGTATCCCTCGCGGTTCACCCCTCCACTTT.

The V and J genes are TRBV7-9 and TRBJ2-3; tentative D call: TRBD1 (6 bases). This CDR3 is 14 amino acids long. V dropped 2 bases and J dropped 0 bases, with 6 bases sitting between them. CDR1 is SEHNR, CDR2 FQNEAQ, per germline (reference sequence). CDR3 sequence (DNA): TGTGCCAGCAGCTTAACAGGGAGCACAGATACGCAGTATTTT. This gives the protein CASSLTGSTDTQYF.

The chain is built from TRBV9 and TRBJ2-3; possible D gene TRBD2, 5 bases. Trimming left V 1 base short and J 11 bases short, with 23 bases between. Germline-derived CDR1 and CDR2 are SGDLS and YYNGEE. The CDR3 has 16 residues. CDR3 sequence reads: CASSVRPGKDPIRQYF. CDR3 DNA: TGTGCCAGCAGCGTACGGCCGGGAAAGGACCCTATCAGGCAGTATTTT.

The count of this clone is one. V gene TRBV18 combines with J gene TRBJ1-6; the D gene is possibly TRBD1 (5 bases). This CDR3 is 16 amino acids long. V shed 0 bases and J shed 4 bases, with 10 bases lying between them. Germline V lookup: CDR1 KGHSH, CDR2 LQKENI. The CDR3 DNA reads TGTGCCAGCTCACCACCGGGGGGAACTTATAATTCACCCCTCCACTTT. This translates into CASSPPGGTYNSPLHF.

CDR3 amino acids: CASSLQGADTQYF. The CDR3 region has the DNA TGTGCCAGCAGTCTTCAGGGGGCAGATACGCAGTATTTT. V is TRBV28 and J is TRBJ2-3; 7 positions match TRBD1. The CDR3 has 13 amino acids. Per germline, CDR1 MDHEN and CDR2 SYDVKM. J was trimmed by 4 bases and V by 5 bases; bases with no gene match: 3.

The chain recombines TRBV2 with TRBJ1-3, with D unclear. The V gene's germline CDR1 is SNHLY and CDR2 FYNNEI. The CDR3 is 16 residues long. CDR3: CACSGRRVLSGNTIYF. The CDR3 DNA sequence: TGTGCATGCAGCGGAAGAAGGGTTCTCTCTGGAAACACCATATATTTT. The complete variable domain, with remaining parts taken from reference TRBV2 and TRBJ1-3, reads EPEVTQTPSHQVTQMGQEVILRCVPISNHLYFYWYRQILGQKVEFLVSFYNNEISEKSEIFDDQFSVERPDGSNFTLKIRSTKLEDSAMYFCACSGRRVLSGNTIYFGEGSWLTVV.

This sequence joins TRBV4-2 and TRBJ2-2; 11 nucleotides match TRBD2. The CDR3 has 17 amino acids. Germline CDR1 and CDR2: LGHNA and YNFKEQ. Trimming removed 1 base from V and 7 bases from J; junction bases left unmatched: 8. CDR3 amino acids: CASSQVELAGADGELFF. CDR3 bases: TGTGCCAGCAGCCAAGTAGAACTAGCGGGGGCGGACGGGGAGCTGTTTTTT.

J is TRBJ1-4 and V is TRBV5-1; no clear D gene. V was trimmed by 0 bases and J by 8 bases, leaving 8 bases between them. The CDR3 sequence is 13 residues long. The germline V gene encodes CDR1 SGHRS and CDR2 YFSETQ. The CDR3 here is CASSLAPGEKLFF. The CDR3, as DNA: TGCGCCAGCAGCTTGGCGCCAGGCGAAAAACTGTTTTTT.

The rearrangement joins TRBV5-8 to TRBJ2-7; D unclear. The CDR3 sequence is 11 residues long. Germline-derived CDR1 and CDR2 are SGHTS and YDEGEE. V dropped 3 bases and J dropped 3 bases, with 4 bases sitting between them. CDR3 sequence (DNA): TGTGCCAGCAGCTCAATCTACGAGCAGTACGTC. It specifies CASSSIYEQYV.

This chain connects TRBV5-1 to TRBJ1-1, with D perhaps TRBD1 (6 bases). Germline V gene sequence: CDR1 SGHRS, CDR2 YFSETQ. CDR3 length: 14 amino acids. V lost 4 bases and J 4 bases, leaving 14 bases between the germline ends. The CDR3 coding sequence is TGCGCCAGCAGCCGAGGGGGTCCGGGCACTGAAGCTTTCTTT. Its protein is CASSRGGPGTEAFF.

The V call is TRBV6-5, the J call TRBJ1-1, with D possibly matching TRBD1 (5 bases). The CDR3 runs 13 residues. CDR1 MNHEY and CDR2 SVGAGI come from the germline V gene. Trimming removed 6 bases from V and 3 bases from J, with 11 bases in between. As DNA, the CDR3 is TGTGCCAGCAGACGCGGGGGTGACACTGAAGCTTTCTTT. Protein: CASRRGGDTEAFF.

The chain has TRBV7-2 and TRBJ2-7, with 7 bases identical to TRBD1. Germline values: CDR1 SGHTA, CDR2 FQGNSA. Trimming took 5 bases from V and 0 from J; bases not matched to a gene: 4. The CDR3 runs to 14 residues. CDR3 sequence: CASSVTGNSYEQYV. Written as DNA, the CDR3 is TGTGCCAGCAGCGTGACAGGGAACTCCTACGAGCAGTACGTC.

The CDR3 DNA reads as TGCGCCAGCAAAGTGGCGGGGGACGAGACCCAGTACTTC. Its translation is CASKVAGDETQYF. The chain employs TRBV5-1 and TRBJ2-5, with 7 positions matching TRBD2. With V trimmed by 6 bases and J by 5 bases, 7 bases remained unmatched. The CDR3 runs to 13 residues. Germline CDR1 SGHRS, CDR2 YFSETQ.

This rearrangement joins TRBV6-5 to TRBJ1-1; 7 bases align to TRBD1. Germline CDR1 MNHEY, CDR2 SVGAGI. V was pared by 8 bases and J by 6 bases, with 3 bases of the junction left unmatched. This CDR3 is built from 11 residues. CDR3 residues: CASSRGPEAFF. The DNA for the CDR3 is TGTGCCAGCTCAAGGGGGCCTGAAGCTTTCTTT.

The genes are TRBV14 and TRBJ1-3, with D hard to call. The germline V gene encodes CDR1 SGHDN and CDR2 FVKESK. The length of the CDR3 is 14 residues. Trimming shortened V by 3 bases and J by 3 bases, and 9 bases separated the two germline ends. The CDR3: CASSQRLHGNTIYF. CDR3 coding DNA: TGTGCCAGCAGCCAGAGGTTGCATGGAAACACCATATATTTT.